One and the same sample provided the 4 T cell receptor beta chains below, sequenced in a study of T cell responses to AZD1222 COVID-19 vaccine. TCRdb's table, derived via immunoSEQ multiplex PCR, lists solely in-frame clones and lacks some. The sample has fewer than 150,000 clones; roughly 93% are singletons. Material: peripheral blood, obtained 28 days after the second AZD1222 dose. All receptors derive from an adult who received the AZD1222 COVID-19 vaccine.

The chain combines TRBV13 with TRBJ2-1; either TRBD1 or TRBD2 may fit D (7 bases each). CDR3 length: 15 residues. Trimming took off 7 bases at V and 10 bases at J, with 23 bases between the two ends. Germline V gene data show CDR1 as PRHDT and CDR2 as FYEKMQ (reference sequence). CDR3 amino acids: CASTLGRGLIREQFF. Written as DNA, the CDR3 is TGTGCCAGCACCTTGGGGAGGGGGCTTATCCGGGAGCAGTTCTTC.

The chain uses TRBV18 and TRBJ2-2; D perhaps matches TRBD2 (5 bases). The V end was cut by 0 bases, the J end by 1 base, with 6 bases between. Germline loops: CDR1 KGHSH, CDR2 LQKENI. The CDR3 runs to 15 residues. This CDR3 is CASSPPAENTGELFF. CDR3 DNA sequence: TGTGCCAGCTCACCACCAGCGGAGAACACCGGGGAGCTGTTTTTT.

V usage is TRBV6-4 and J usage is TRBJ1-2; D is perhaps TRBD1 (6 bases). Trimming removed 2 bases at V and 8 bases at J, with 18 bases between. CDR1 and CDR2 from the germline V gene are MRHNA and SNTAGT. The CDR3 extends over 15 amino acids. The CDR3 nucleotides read TGTGCCAGCAGTGACGGGGGACATCTCCTTGGCGGCTACACCTTC. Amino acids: CASSDGGHLLGGYTF.

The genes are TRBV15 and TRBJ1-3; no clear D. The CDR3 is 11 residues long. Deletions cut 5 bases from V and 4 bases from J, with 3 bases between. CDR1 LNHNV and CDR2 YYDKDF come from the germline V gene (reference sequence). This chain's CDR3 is CATSGGNTIYF. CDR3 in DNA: TGTGCCACCAGCGGCGGAAACACCATATATTTT.